These 27 T cell receptor beta chains originate from one sample sequenced in a study of control samples from healthy donors and cancer patients. The data were produced by immunoSEQ multiplex PCR, yet TCRdb's version contains in-frame clones alone and is incomplete. The data hold some 150,000 clones, with about nine tenths observed a single time. Sample: blood. The receptors were sampled from a woman in her thirties in good health.

The chain links TRBV7-9 to TRBJ1-6, with D possibly matching TRBD1 (5 bases). The CDR3 is 15 amino acids. V was cut by 2 bases and J by 2 bases, with 7 bases left in between. Germline lookup yields CDR1 SEHNR and CDR2 FQNEAQ (reference sequence). The CDR3 sequence is CASSLSTAYNSPLHF. CDR3 nucleotide sequence: TGTGCCAGCAGCTTATCGACAGCCTATAATTCACCCCTCCACTTT.

The J gene is TRBJ1-2, the V gene TRBV10-2; 8 bases line up with TRBD1. Germline CDR1 reads WSHSY; CDR2 reads SAAADI. The CDR3 is made up of 12 amino acids. With V trimmed by 6 bases and J by 6 bases, 3 bases remained unmatched. This CDR3 is CASSDRGDGYTF. The CDR3 nucleotides are TGCGCCAGCAGCGACAGGGGTGATGGCTACACCTTC.

The CDR3 DNA follows: TGTGCCAGTAGTATTTCGGCAGGGATCTCCTACGAGCAGTACTTC. Its translation is CASSISAGISYEQYF. The rearrangement joins TRBV19 to TRBJ2-7; maybe TRBD1 (5 bases). There are 15 residues in the CDR3. Trimming took 3 bases from V and 0 from J, leaving 12 bases between them. CDR1 and CDR2 (germline): LNHDA, SQIVND (reference sequence).

The chain links TRBV19 to TRBJ2-3; TRBD1 might be the D (6 bases). V dropped 7 bases and J dropped 4 bases, with 15 bases sitting between them. In germline, CDR1 is LNHDA, CDR2 SQIVND (reference sequence). The length of the CDR3 is 14 residues. Here the CDR3 reads CASKEQGSPDTQYF. Written as DNA, the CDR3 is TGTGCCAGTAAGGAACAGGGAAGCCCAGATACGCAGTATTTT.

J is TRBJ1-6 and V is TRBV25-1; the D gene is possibly TRBD1 (5 bases). Germline CDR1 MGHDK, CDR2 SYGVNS. V lost 2 bases and J 1 base, leaving 6 bases between the germline ends. This CDR3 is 15 amino acids long. The CDR3 DNA is TGTGCCAGCAGTGAAAGGGGTTCCTATAATTCACCCCTCCACTTT. Protein sequence: CASSERGSYNSPLHF. The whole variable domain, remainder taken from reference TRBV25-1 and TRBJ1-6, is EADIYQTPRYLVIGTGKKITLECSQTMGHDKMYWYQQDPGMELHLIHYSYGVNSTEKGDLSSESTVSRIRTEHFPLTLESARPSHTSQYLCASSERGSYNSPLHFGNGTRLTVT.

This rearrangement joins TRBV15 to TRBJ2-7, with 8 positions matching TRBD1. V lost 3 bases to trimming and J lost 6 bases; unmatched junction nucleotides: 7. Looked up from germline, CDR1 is LNHNV and CDR2 is YYDKDF (reference sequence). The CDR3 is 14 residues long. CDR3 residues: CATSRDRVRGEQYF. The CDR3 nucleotides read TGTGCCACCAGCAGGGACAGGGTTCGGGGCGAGCAGTACTTC.

The rearrangement joins TRBV19 to TRBJ1-5; D remains ambiguous. Per germline, CDR1 LNHDA and CDR2 SQIVND (reference sequence). V lost 0 bases and J 6 bases, leaving 9 bases between the germline ends. The CDR3 loop spans 14 amino acids. CDR3 sequence: CASSIDPSAQPQHF. CDR3 bases: TGTGCCAGTAGTATAGACCCCAGTGCTCAGCCCCAGCATTTT.

The chain combines TRBV27 with TRBJ2-7; 9 bases match TRBD1. Germline assignment: CDR1 MNHEY and CDR2 SMNVEV (reference sequence). This CDR3 contains 15 residues. Trimming cost V 6 bases and J 2 bases; bases outside gene matches: 8. The CDR3 nucleotides are TGTGCCAGCAGCCCACAGGGGGCCTTAACCTACGAGCAGTACTTC. Translated: CASSPQGALTYEQYF.

This rearrangement joins TRBV11-2 to TRBJ2-2, with TRBD2 identical over 11 bases. CDR3 length: 15 residues. Trimming removed 4 bases from V and 4 bases from J; junction bases left unmatched: 2. The V gene's germline CDR1 is SGHAT and CDR2 FQNNGV. This chain's CDR3 is CASSSLAGATGELFF. The CDR3 nucleotides are TGTGCCAGCAGCTCACTAGCGGGGGCCACCGGGGAGCTGTTTTTT.

V gene TRBV30 combines with J gene TRBJ1-4; tentative D call: TRBD1 (6 bases). Looked up from germline, CDR1 is GTSNPN and CDR2 is SVGIG (reference sequence). The CDR3 consists of 13 residues. Trimming took 5 bases from V and 4 from J, leaving 11 bases between them. Here the CDR3 DNA reads TGTGCCTGGGCAGGACAGCTTAATGAAAAACTGTTTTTT. Its protein is CAWAGQLNEKLFF.

This sequence joins TRBV5-1 and TRBJ2-5; D is ambiguous. The germline CDR1 and CDR2 sequences are SGHRS and YFSETQ. The CDR3 has 13 amino acids. V was trimmed by 0 bases and J by 3 bases, leaving 6 bases between them. In DNA, the CDR3 is TGCGCCAGCAGCTTGGGGATAGAAGAGACCCAGTACTTC. This codes for CASSLGIEETQYF.

This chain's CDR3 is CASLYLTGSGTEAFF. The CDR3 DNA follows: TGTGCCAGCCTATACTTGACAGGGTCGGGGACTGAAGCTTTCTTT. This chain connects TRBV18 to TRBJ1-1, with 7 bases lining up with TRBD1. The CDR3 consists of 15 residues. J was trimmed by 5 bases and V by 8 bases; bases with no gene match: 14. The germline V gene has CDR1 KGHSH and CDR2 LQKENI.

The J gene is TRBJ1-1, the V gene TRBV19; 8 nucleotides match TRBD1. This CDR3 is 17 amino acids long. V shed 4 bases and J 0 bases; nucleotides not matched to a gene: 10. CDR1 is LNHDA and CDR2 is SQIVND in the germline V gene (reference sequence). This CDR3 is CASSTRGPPSMNTEAFF. CDR3 in DNA: TGTGCCAGTAGTACCAGGGGGCCTCCCTCTATGAACACTGAAGCTTTCTTT.

In DNA, the CDR3 is TGTGCCAGTAGTATAGATGGGGGGACTGGGGCCAACGTCCTGACTTTC. The encoded protein is CASSIDGGTGANVLTF. This chain uses TRBV19 with TRBJ2-6; D perhaps matches TRBD2 (6 bases). The ends were cut back, 0 bases at V and 2 bases at J, with 8 bases in the middle. This CDR3 spans 16 amino acids. Germline CDR1 reads LNHDA; CDR2 reads SQIVND (reference sequence).

The chain recombines TRBV5-1 with TRBJ2-7; 7 bases are a match to TRBD1. V lost 5 bases, J lost 4 bases, and 9 bases stayed unmatched. CDR3 size: 14 residues. The germline CDR1 and CDR2 sequences are SGHRS and YFSETQ. The CDR3 loop is CASRGGPGQYEQYF. Here the CDR3 DNA reads TGCGCCAGCAGAGGTGGGCCGGGACAGTACGAGCAGTACTTC.

This clone was found once. J is TRBJ2-2 and V is TRBV11-3; 8 bases fit TRBD2. This CDR3 contains 17 residues. The germline V gene encodes CDR1 SGHNT and CDR2 YENEEA. With 5 bases clipped from V and 5 bases from J, the junction kept 13 bases outside the gene matches. The CDR3 nucleotides are TGTGCCAGCAGCCGTCACGGGGTAGCGGGAAGGACCGGGGAGCTGTTTTTT. Amino acids: CASSRHGVAGRTGELFF.

The V and J genes are TRBV28 and TRBJ2-2, with 9 bases that match TRBD1. CDR1 and CDR2 (germline): MDHEN, SYDVKM. The CDR3 contains 15 residues. V trimming: 3 bases; J trimming: 3 bases; junction bases outside the gene matches: 2. The CDR3 DNA sequence: TGTGCCAGCAGTTTCGGGGACAGGGACACCGGGGAGCTGTTTTTT. Its translation: CASSFGDRDTGELFF.

The J gene is TRBJ2-1, the V gene TRBV7-3; D may be TRBD2 (6 bases). Germline CDR1 reads SGHTA; CDR2 reads FQGTGA. Trimming left V 0 bases short and J 6 bases short, with 9 bases between. The length of the CDR3 is 14 residues. The CDR3 spells CASSLTLASNEQFF. The CDR3 DNA reads as TGTGCCAGCAGCTTAACTCTAGCGAGCAATGAGCAGTTCTTC.

This rearrangement joins TRBV19 to TRBJ1-5, with 12 bases fitting TRBD1. CDR1 is LNHDA, CDR2 SQIVND, per germline (reference sequence). V shed 5 bases and J 2 bases; nucleotides not matched to a gene: 10. CDR3 length equals 18 residues. In DNA form, the CDR3 reads TGTGCCAGTAGTGTCACCGGGACAGGGGGCGGGGGCAATCAGCCCCAGCATTTT. This gives the protein CASSVTGTGGGGNQPQHF.

This chain joins TRBV19 and TRBJ2-3, with 7 bases that match TRBD2. The length of the CDR3 is 13 residues. J gave up 3 bases and V 7 bases, and 4 bases lay outside the gene matches. Germline V gene data show CDR1 as LNHDA and CDR2 as SQIVND (reference sequence). This chain's CDR3 is CASKSSGTDTQYF. The CDR3 nucleotides are TGTGCCAGTAAATCTAGCGGAACAGATACGCAGTATTTT.

This sequence joins TRBV16 and TRBJ1-1; D ambiguous. CDR1 KGHSY and CDR2 FQNENV come from the germline V gene. Trimming removed 0 bases from V and 3 bases from J, with 14 bases in between. The CDR3 spans 16 residues. The CDR3 DNA reads as TGTGCCAGCAGCCAATCGGCTGGTCCTGGGGACACTGAAGCTTTCTTT. Protein: CASSQSAGPGDTEAFF. The entire variable domain, with the rest obtained from reference TRBV16 and TRBJ1-1, is as follows: GEEVAQTPKHLVRGEGQKAKLYCAPIKGHSYVFWYQQVLKNEFKFLISFQNENVFDETGMPKERFSAKCLPNSPCSLEIQATKLEDSAVYFCASSQSAGPGDTEAFFGQGTRLTVV.

This chain links TRBV28 with TRBJ1-5, with D possibly matching TRBD1 (6 bases). In germline, CDR1 is MDHEN, CDR2 SYDVKM. Trimming pared 6 bases from V and 9 bases from J, leaving 12 bases between. The CDR3 runs 12 residues. CDR3 amino acids: CASSSGDWPQHF. The CDR3 region has the DNA TGTGCCAGCAGCTCAGGGGATTGGCCCCAGCATTTT. Based on the CDR3 plus reference TRBV28 and TRBJ1-5, the full variable domain is DVKVTQSSRYLVKRTGEKVFLECVQDMDHENMFWYRQDPGLGLRLIYFSYDVKMKEKGDIPEGYSVSREKKERFSLILESASTNQTSMYLCASSSGDWPQHFGDGTRLSIL.

The V and J genes are TRBV2 and TRBJ2-3; possibly TRBD2 for D (6 bases). The CDR3 length is 16 residues. CDR1 SNHLY and CDR2 FYNNEI come from the germline V gene. V dropped 0 bases and J dropped 0 bases, with 10 bases sitting between them. In DNA, the CDR3 is TGTGCCAGCAGTGAAGCGTCGGCGGGGAGCACAGATACGCAGTATTTT. Its translation is CASSEASAGSTDTQYF. Variable domain in full (rest from reference TRBV2 and TRBJ2-3): EPEVTQTPSHQVTQMGQEVILRCVPISNHLYFYWYRQILGQKVEFLVSFYNNEISEKSEIFDDQFSVERPDGSNFTLKIRSTKLEDSAMYFCASSEASAGSTDTQYFGPGTRLTVL.

This chain uses TRBV12-3 or TRBV12-4 with TRBJ1-3, with D unclear. CDR3 length equals 13 residues. Trimming stripped 7 bases from V and 4 bases from J, with 11 bases between. The CDR3 sequence: CASTHHQGNTIYF. The CDR3 nucleotides are TGTGCCAGCACCCACCACCAGGGAAACACCATATATTTT.

The V call is TRBV5-1, the J call TRBJ1-6; 11 bases align to TRBD1. Germline V gene sequence: CDR1 SGHRS, CDR2 YFSETQ. The CDR3 has 14 residues. The trim removed 4 bases at V and 10 bases at J, leaving 4 bases unmatched. The CDR3 sequence: CASSPGQGGSPLHF. In DNA, the CDR3 is TGCGCCAGCAGCCCGGGACAGGGGGGATCACCCCTCCACTTT.

The J gene is TRBJ1-1, the V gene TRBV19, with D tentatively TRBD1 (6 bases). The CDR3 runs to 13 residues. The V gene's germline CDR1 is LNHDA and CDR2 SQIVND (reference sequence). V dropped 6 bases and J dropped 4 bases, with 12 bases sitting between them. The CDR3 region has the DNA TGTGCCAGTAGGGGACAACAGGCCACTGAAGCTTTCTTT. Amino acid sequence: CASRGQQATEAFF.

As to this clone: Other DNA variants within this sample encode the same CDR3. This chain uses TRBV19 with TRBJ2-7; D is possibly TRBD2 (5 bases). The germline CDR1 and CDR2 sequences are LNHDA and SQIVND (reference sequence). Trimming shortened V by 3 bases and J by 0 bases, and 6 bases separated the two germline ends. This CDR3 is 13 amino acids long. The CDR3 protein is CASSIGSSYEQYF. The CDR3 DNA is TGTGCCAGTAGTATTGGGAGCTCCTACGAGCAGTACTTC.